Reported below is one T cell receptor (beta chain). Trimming shortened V by 1 base and J by 0 bases, and 13 bases separated the two germline ends. Germline V gives CDR1 LNHDA, CDR2 SQIVND (reference sequence). The CDR3 extends over 17 amino acids. This sample was included in a study of PD-L1 blockade in urothelial cancer. Clones were read by immunoSEQ multiplex PCR, and TCRdb kept only the in-frame ones, dropping some. Here the sample spans tens of thousands of clones, 70% to 85% being singletons. The chain has TRBV19 and TRBJ1-5; D is ambiguous. The specimen comprised PBMCs, sampled around atezolizumab (anti-PD-L1) treatment. The clonotype was recovered from a man between 65 and 85 years old with urothelial cancer. CDR3 nucleotide sequence: TGTGCCAGTAGTATAGCGGCGGGAAGGTATAGCAATCAGCCCCAGCATTTT. The encoded protein is CASSIAAGRYSNQPQHF.